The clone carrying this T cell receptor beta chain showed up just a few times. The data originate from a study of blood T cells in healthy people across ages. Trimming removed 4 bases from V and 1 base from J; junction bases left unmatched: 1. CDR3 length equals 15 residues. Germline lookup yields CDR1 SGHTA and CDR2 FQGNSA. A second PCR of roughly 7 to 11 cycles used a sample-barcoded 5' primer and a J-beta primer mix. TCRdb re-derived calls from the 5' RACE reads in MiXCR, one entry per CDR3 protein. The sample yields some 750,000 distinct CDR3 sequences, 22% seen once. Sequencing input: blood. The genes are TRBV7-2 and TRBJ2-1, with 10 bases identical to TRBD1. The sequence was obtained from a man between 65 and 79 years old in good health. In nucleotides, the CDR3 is TGTGCCAGCAGCTGGGACAGGGGATCCTACAATGAGCAGTTCTTC. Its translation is CASSWDRGSYNEQFF.